One and the same sample provided the 19 T cell receptor beta chains below, sequenced in a study of identical twins. Each CDR3 protein gets one entry after TCRdb re-called the 5' RACE reads with MiXCR. The table shows 650,000 to 750,000 distinct CDR3 sequences, with roughly 20% occurring only once. These data also featured in a second study, about T cells expressing NK-cell markers.

Sequencing was carried out using PBMCs. Every receptor here comes from a woman aged 18-35 years in good health.

This clonotype was recorded only once. The chain uses TRBV12-5 and TRBJ2-1; possible D gene TRBD1, 6 bases. The CDR3 sequence is 14 residues long. CDR1 is LGHNT, CDR2 FRNRAP, per germline. Trimming took 6 bases from V and 5 from J, leaving 14 bases between them. CDR3 DNA sequence: TGTGCTAGTGGGCAGGGGCAGATCCACAATGAGCAGTTCTTC. It specifies CASGQGQIHNEQFF.

The gene calls are TRBV7-2 and TRBJ2-1, with D uncertain. Deletions cut 0 bases from V and 7 bases from J, with 10 bases between. The CDR3 has 14 residues. Per germline, CDR1 SGHTA and CDR2 FQGNSA. The chain's CDR3 is CASSLAPRLNEQFF. As DNA, the CDR3 is TGTGCCAGCAGCTTAGCGCCCCGTTTGAATGAGCAGTTCTTC.

The chain links TRBV24-1 to TRBJ2-1, with 7 bases identical to TRBD1. Germline V CDR1 and CDR2: KGHDR, SFDVKD. The CDR3 sequence is 13 residues long. The junction had 5 bases not matched to a gene; V was cut back by 4 bases and J by 9 bases. CDR3 DNA sequence: TGTGCCACCAGTGACCTAGGGGGCGGTGAGCAGTTCTTC. Amino acid sequence: CATSDLGGGEQFF.

The chain links TRBV5-6 to TRBJ2-1; tentative D call: TRBD1 (6 bases). From germline, CDR1 is SGHDT and CDR2 YYEEEE. CDR3 length: 16 residues. Trimming shortened V by 4 bases and J by 4 bases, and 18 bases separated the two germline ends. The CDR3 is CASSPPGHPDYNEQFF. CDR3 nucleotides: TGTGCCAGCAGCCCGCCGGGACATCCAGATTACAATGAGCAGTTCTTC.

V gene TRBV19 combines with J gene TRBJ2-7, with TRBD1 matching over 9 bases. Germline CDR1 and CDR2: LNHDA and SQIVND (reference sequence). This CDR3 is 16 amino acids long. V shed 3 bases and J 4 bases; nucleotides not matched to a gene: 10. The CDR3 nucleotides are TGTGCCAGTAGTATGATATTGGGACAGGGAGATTACGAGCAGTACTTC. This encodes CASSMILGQGDYEQYF.

This clonotype was counted between two and nine times. The chain links TRBV12-3 or TRBV12-4 to TRBJ2-1, with D unresolved. V dropped 0 bases and J dropped 6 bases, with 9 bases sitting between them. The length of the CDR3 is 14 residues. The CDR3 loop is CASSLAGWANEQFF. The CDR3 DNA is TGTGCCAGCAGTTTAGCGGGCTGGGCCAATGAGCAGTTCTTC.

This clonotype was seen more than once but under ten times. The chain employs TRBV20-1 and TRBJ2-1; tentatively, D is TRBD1 (5 bases). Germline CDR1 is DFQATT and CDR2 is SNEGSKA (reference sequence). Between the trimmed V and J ends, which lost 6 bases and 7 bases, there was a span of 13 bases. The CDR3 runs to 12 residues. As DNA, the CDR3 is TGCAGTGCCGAAGGGGTGTTGAATGAGCAGTTCTTC. As protein: CSAEGVLNEQFF.

The chain links TRBV20-1 to TRBJ1-2, with D uncertain. The CDR3 contains 12 residues. Trimming left V 1 base short and J 7 bases short, with 10 bases between. Germline V lookup: CDR1 DFQATT, CDR2 SNEGSKA (reference sequence). CDR3 in DNA: TGCAGTGCTAGAGGGACCGCGGGTGGCTACACCTTC. This gives the protein CSARGTAGGYTF.

V gene TRBV15 combines with J gene TRBJ1-2; unclear D gene. This CDR3 region has 14 residues. Deletions cut 1 base from V and 1 base from J, with 7 bases between. Germline CDR1 reads LNHNV; CDR2 reads YYDKDF (reference sequence). DNA for the CDR3: TGTGCCACCAGCAGAGTCGGCGGTAACTATGGCTACACCTTC. Its protein product is CATSRVGGNYGYTF.

The table lists this clonotype with a few counts. The chain uses TRBV12-3 or TRBV12-4 and TRBJ2-7; D gene unclear. The V and J ends lost 3 bases and 1 base respectively, with 10 bases between them. This CDR3 is 14 amino acids long. CDR3: CASSFVILSYEQYF. The DNA for the CDR3 is TGTGCCAGCAGTTTCGTCATTTTATCCTACGAGCAGTACTTC.

The chain links TRBV6-5 to TRBJ2-2; 11 positions match TRBD2. The CDR3 extends over 17 amino acids. V shed 3 bases, J shed 1 base, and the junction held 4 bases outside the gene matches. CDR1 and CDR2 (germline): MNHEY, SVGAGI. This chain's CDR3 is CASSYSGLAGNTGELFF. In DNA form, the CDR3 reads TGTGCCAGCAGTTATAGCGGACTAGCGGGGAACACCGGGGAGCTGTTTTTT.

The J gene is TRBJ2-3, the V gene TRBV29-1; perhaps TRBD2 as D (6 bases). The CDR3 spans 13 residues. V dropped 4 bases and J dropped 1 base, with 9 bases sitting between them. Germline lookup yields CDR1 SQVTM and CDR2 ANQGSEA. The CDR3 sequence is CSVVGGGTDTQYF. CDR3 coding DNA: TGCAGCGTTGTTGGCGGGGGCACAGATACGCAGTATTTT.

The sample holds many counts of this clonotype. This sequence joins TRBV15 and TRBJ2-1; 7 bases map to TRBD1. Germline V lookup: CDR1 LNHNV, CDR2 YYDKDF (reference sequence). J was trimmed by 7 bases and V by 1 base; bases with no gene match: 4. CDR3 length: 14 amino acids. The CDR3 DNA reads as TGTGCCACCAGCAGAGTAGACAGGGTGAATGAGCAGTTCTTC. This codes for CATSRVDRVNEQFF.

This clonotype has a handful of counts. The chain has TRBV20-1 and TRBJ2-5, with D possibly TRBD2 on 5 matching bases. CDR1 and CDR2 from the germline V gene are DFQATT and SNEGSKA (reference sequence). There are 13 residues in the CDR3. Trimming cost V 1 base and J 4 bases, with 10 bases left between them. For the CDR3, the DNA is TGCAGTGCTAGAGTGAGGGTCGGAGAGACCCAGTACTTC. Translation gives CSARVRVGETQYF.

The genes are TRBV6-5 and TRBJ2-5; tentatively, D is TRBD1 (6 bases). The CDR3 has 14 amino acids. Germline V gives CDR1 MNHEY, CDR2 SVGAGI. The germline V and J ends were trimmed by 2 bases and 4 bases, with 11 bases remaining between them. The CDR3 loop is CASSYPGVGETQYF. The CDR3 coding sequence is TGTGCCAGCAGTTACCCAGGGGTTGGAGAGACCCAGTACTTC.

The sample holds a few counts of this clonotype. The chain is built from TRBV20-1 and TRBJ2-7, with a weak D call TRBD2 (5 bases). The germline CDR1 and CDR2 sequences are DFQATT and SNEGSKA (reference sequence). Trimming took 3 bases from V and 6 from J, leaving 30 bases between them. This CDR3 spans 18 amino acids. The CDR3 nucleotides are TGCAGTGCTAGTGCCCTCCGGACTGGGCTCCCTTTGGTGAGCGAGCAGTACTTC. Translated: CSASALRTGLPLVSEQYF.

The CDR3 is CASSPYQGTLTGNTIYF. CDR3 nucleotides: TGCGCCAGCAGCCCATACCAGGGTACCTTGACCGGGAACACCATATATTTT. The gene calls are TRBV4-1 and TRBJ1-3, with D possibly matching TRBD1 (5 bases). Trimming cost V 4 bases and J 7 bases, with 23 bases left between them. CDR1 MGHRA and CDR2 YSYEKL come from the germline V gene. The CDR3 is 17 amino acids.

Details on this clonotype: One end of the junction varies from germline; a read error may be responsible. This sequence joins TRBV29-1 and TRBJ1-2; TRBD1 matches 7 bases. The CDR3 spans 12 residues. Germline-derived CDR1 and CDR2 are SQVTM and ANQGSEA. CDR3 sequence reads: CSVEYWQAGGDF. In DNA, the CDR3 is TGCAGCGTTGAATATTGGCAGGCAGGGGGGGACTTC.

V usage is TRBV7-2 and J usage is TRBJ2-6; perhaps TRBD1 as D (6 bases). This CDR3 spans 15 amino acids. Per germline, CDR1 SGHTA and CDR2 FQGNSA. The ends were cut back, 6 bases at V and 4 bases at J, with 13 bases in the middle. CDR3 DNA: TGTGCCAGCAGGGGTACAGGGCTCGGGGCCAACGTCCTGACTTTC. Translation gives CASRGTGLGANVLTF.